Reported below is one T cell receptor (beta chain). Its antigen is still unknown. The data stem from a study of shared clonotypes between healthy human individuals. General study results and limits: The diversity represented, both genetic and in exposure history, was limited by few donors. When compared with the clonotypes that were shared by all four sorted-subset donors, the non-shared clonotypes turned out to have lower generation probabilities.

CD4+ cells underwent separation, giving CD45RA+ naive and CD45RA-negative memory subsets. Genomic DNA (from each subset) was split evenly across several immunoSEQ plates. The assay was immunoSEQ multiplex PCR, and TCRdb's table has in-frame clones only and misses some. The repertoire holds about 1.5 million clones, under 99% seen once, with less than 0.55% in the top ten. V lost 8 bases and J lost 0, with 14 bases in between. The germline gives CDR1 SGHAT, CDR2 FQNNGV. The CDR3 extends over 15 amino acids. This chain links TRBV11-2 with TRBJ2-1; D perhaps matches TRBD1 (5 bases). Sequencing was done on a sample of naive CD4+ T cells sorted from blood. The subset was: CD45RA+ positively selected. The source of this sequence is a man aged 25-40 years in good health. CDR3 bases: TGTGCCAGCCGCTGGGGCAGTAGCTCCTACAATGAGCAGTTCTTC. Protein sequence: CASRWGSSSYNEQFF.